One and the same sample provided the 32 T cell receptor beta chains below, sequenced in a study of CD8 T cells in ankylosing spondylitis. The study, taken as a whole, reports: Apparently characteristic of ankylosing spondylitis blood was a TCR beta motif (about 8 highly homologous variants).

TCRdb independently ran MiXCR on the 5' RACE reads; one entry per CDR3 protein. This sample carries some 800,000 distinct CDR3 sequences, 12% of them seen once, and the ten largest clones take approximately 0.46%. These receptors lack a known antigen. Sequencing was performed on blood, either unsorted or a sorted T cell fraction (not recorded which). The receptors were sampled from a male donor with ankylosing spondylitis.

This clonotype occurred a few times. The rearrangement joins TRBV27 to TRBJ1-2, with 7 bases matching TRBD1. CDR3 length: 15 amino acids. From germline, CDR1 is MNHEY and CDR2 SMNVEV (reference sequence). The J segment lost 8 bases and the V segment lost 3 bases, leaving 12 bases of the junction unmatched. The CDR3 DNA is TGTGCCAGCAGTTTCTCGACAGGGAGGGTTGGGGGCTACACCTTC. It specifies CASSFSTGRVGGYTF.

This clonotype has at least ten counts. The DNA of the CDR3 is TGCGCCAGCAGCTTGGTCGGACCGACCAATGAGCAGTTCTTC. Protein product: CASSLVGPTNEQFF. V is TRBV5-1 and J is TRBJ2-1; D is unclear. V was trimmed by 0 bases and J by 6 bases, leaving 10 bases between them. CDR1 is SGHRS, CDR2 YFSETQ, per germline. The CDR3 loop spans 14 amino acids.

This clonotype was observed a few times. The chain has TRBV20-1 and TRBJ2-5; the D gene is possibly TRBD2 (7 bases). Trimming removed 5 bases from V and 2 bases from J, with 18 bases in between. Germline V lookup: CDR1 DFQATT, CDR2 SNEGSKA (reference sequence). The CDR3 extends over 15 amino acids. The CDR3 here is CSAPRGAGVQETQYF. CDR3 DNA: TGCAGTGCTCCCCGGGGGGCGGGAGTGCAAGAGACCCAGTACTTC.

This clonotype was seen ten or more times. V usage is TRBV29-1 and J usage is TRBJ2-3, with 8 bases matching TRBD1. The V gene end was trimmed by 8 bases and the J gene end by 0 bases; junction bases not matched to a gene: 7. This CDR3 comprises 14 residues. Germline assignment: CDR1 SQVTM and CDR2 ANQGSEA. The CDR3 protein is CSTQGAESTDTQYF. CDR3 DNA sequence: TGCAGCACCCAGGGGGCAGAGAGCACAGATACGCAGTATTTT.

This clonotype was observed a few times. The chain has TRBV6-1 and TRBJ2-7; 7 bases are a match to TRBD1. CDR1 and CDR2 (germline): MNHNS, SASEGT. V was pared by 4 bases and J by 6 bases, with 12 bases of the junction left unmatched. The CDR3 runs 15 residues. The DNA of the CDR3 is TGTGCCAGCAGTGCCCCAGGGGGTCGGTTCGGCGAGCAGTACTTC. Translated, it gives CASSAPGGRFGEQYF.

This clonotype has just a few counts. This chain links TRBV20-1 with TRBJ2-7; no clear D gene. The V end lost 3 bases, the J end lost 5 bases, and 11 bases lay between the germline ends. This CDR3 has 12 amino acids. Germline assignment: CDR1 DFQATT and CDR2 SNEGSKA (reference sequence). This chain's CDR3 is CSASDHKDEQYF. Here the CDR3 DNA reads TGCAGTGCTAGCGACCATAAAGACGAGCAGTACTTC.

This clonotype was counted only a few times. The rearrangement uses TRBV28 and TRBJ1-1; no clear D. The V end was cut by 5 bases, the J end by 8 bases, with 18 bases between. The CDR3 extends over 14 amino acids. Germline V gives CDR1 MDHEN, CDR2 SYDVKM. CDR3 sequence (DNA): TGTGCCAGCAGTGCCCCCGTCTACGTCCGCGAAGCTTTCTTT. This gives the protein CASSAPVYVREAFF.

The chain uses TRBV20-1 and TRBJ2-1, with TRBD2 matching over 15 bases. The CDR3 loop spans 17 amino acids. The V segment lost 5 bases and the J segment 6 bases; nucleotides outside the gene matches: 11. Germline CDR1 DFQATT, CDR2 SNEGSKA (reference sequence). CDR3 sequence reads: CSALGLAGGGYFNEQFF. DNA for the CDR3: TGCAGTGCTCTGGGACTAGCGGGAGGAGGGTATTTCAATGAGCAGTTCTTC.

This clonotype was seen more than once but under ten times. This chain links TRBV20-1 with TRBJ2-7, with 7 bases identical to TRBD1. The CDR3 length is 14 residues. V shed 5 bases, J shed 4 bases, and the junction held 11 bases outside the gene matches. Germline V gene data show CDR1 as DFQATT and CDR2 as SNEGSKA (reference sequence). The CDR3 loop reads CSAQYPPGQYEQYF. As DNA, the CDR3 is TGCAGTGCTCAATACCCCCCGGGACAGTACGAGCAGTACTTC.

The table lists this clonotype with a few counts. The J gene is TRBJ2-5, the V gene TRBV6-2 or TRBV6-3; D is unclear. V was cut by 8 bases and J by 11 bases, with 21 bases left in between. The CDR3 is made up of 13 amino acids. Germline lookup yields CDR1 MNHEY and CDR2 SVGEGT. The CDR3 nucleotides are TGTGCCAGCGGGCGTCGCACCCGTTCCGCACAGTACTTC. Amino acids: CASGRRTRSAQYF.

This clonotype turned up a few times. The rearrangement uses TRBV12-3 or TRBV12-4 and TRBJ2-5, with a possible D match to TRBD2 (6 bases). The CDR3 sequence is 15 residues long. Trimming removed 3 bases from V and 9 bases from J, with 20 bases in between. The DNA for the CDR3 is TGTGCCAGCAGTTTGGGGGGAGGACCCTTCGGGGCCCAGTACTTC. Translating it yields CASSLGGGPFGAQYF.

This clonotype has a handful of counts. V and J are TRBV10-3 and TRBJ1-6; tentative D call: TRBD1 (6 bases). The CDR3 has 15 amino acids. The V gene's germline CDR1 is ENHRY and CDR2 SYGVKD. V shed 6 bases and J shed 8 bases, with 17 bases lying between them. CDR3 amino acids: CAIRDRQDSYSPLHF. The CDR3 bases are TGTGCCATCAGAGACAGACAGGACTCTTATTCACCCCTCCACTTT.

This chain joins TRBV20-1 and TRBJ2-7; unclear D gene. Germline CDR1 is DFQATT and CDR2 is SNEGSKA (reference sequence). This CDR3 is 12 amino acids long. V was pared by 3 bases and J by 3 bases, with 9 bases between. The CDR3 DNA sequence: TGCAGTGCTAGCCCCACCTTCTACGAGCAGTACTTC. This sequence encodes CSASPTFYEQYF.

This clonotype has a handful of counts. The V and J genes are TRBV20-1 and TRBJ1-3; D is unresolved. CDR1 is DFQATT and CDR2 is SNEGSKA in the germline V gene (reference sequence). This CDR3 comprises 12 residues. Trimming cost V 0 bases and J 3 bases, with 3 bases left between them. The chain's CDR3 is CSARDFGNTIYF. CDR3 nucleotides: TGCAGTGCTAGAGATTTTGGAAACACCATATATTTT.

The rearrangement links TRBV9 to TRBJ2-5; the D is unclear. V lost 0 bases to trimming and J lost 5 bases, with 14 bases between them. Germline CDR1 is SGDLS and CDR2 is YYNGEE. The CDR3 covers 15 residues. The CDR3 coding sequence is TGTGCCAGCAGCGTAGCCGCTTATCAGGAGGAGACCCAGTACTTC. Amino acids: CASSVAAYQEETQYF.

This clonotype showed up just a few times. The chain employs TRBV29-1 and TRBJ1-2, with D maybe TRBD1 (5 bases). The V end was cut by 4 bases, the J end by 8 bases, with 14 bases between. CDR3 length: 12 residues. Germline values: CDR1 SQVTM, CDR2 ANQGSEA. This CDR3 reads CSVGAGWNGYTF. The CDR3 nucleotides read TGCAGCGTTGGAGCAGGGTGGAACGGCTACACCTTC.

This clonotype was detected a few times. The rearrangement uses TRBV6-2 or TRBV6-3 and TRBJ2-1; 9 bases match TRBD1. This CDR3 is 15 amino acids long. Looked up from germline, CDR1 is MNHEY and CDR2 is SVGEGT. J was trimmed by 5 bases and V by 9 bases; bases with no gene match: 11. The CDR3 nucleotides are TGTGCCAGGCTTCTTCGGGACAGGGTTAACAATGAGCAGTTCTTC. As protein: CARLLRDRVNNEQFF.

The V gene is TRBV6-2 or TRBV6-3, the J gene TRBJ1-1, with no clear D. Germline values: CDR1 MNHEY, CDR2 SVGEGT. CDR3 size: 15 residues. Deletions cut 3 bases from V and 4 bases from J, with 15 bases between. CDR3 coding DNA: TGTGCCAGCAGTTATACCCTGGGTGGGAGCACTGAAGCTTTCTTT. Its translation: CASSYTLGGSTEAFF.

This clonotype appeared a few times. The genes are TRBV10-3 and TRBJ1-1, with a tentative D call TRBD1 (6 bases). This CDR3 spans 12 amino acids. Between the trimmed V and J ends, which lost 4 bases and 6 bases, there was a span of 9 bases. CDR1 ENHRY and CDR2 SYGVKD come from the germline V gene. As DNA, the CDR3 is TGTGCCATCAGTGCTACAGGGCCTGAAGCTTTCTTT. Translation gives CAISATGPEAFF.

This clonotype turned up a few times. CDR3 sequence reads: CSARKRTFQETQYF. In DNA, the CDR3 is TGCAGTGCTAGGAAGCGGACTTTCCAAGAGACCCAGTACTTC. The chain uses TRBV20-1 and TRBJ2-5, with D maybe TRBD2 (5 bases). Germline V gives CDR1 DFQATT, CDR2 SNEGSKA (reference sequence). The CDR3 extends over 14 amino acids. The V and J ends lost 3 bases and 1 base respectively, with 12 bases between them.

The sample holds many counts of this clonotype. The chain carries TRBV20-1 and TRBJ2-1; 7 positions agree with TRBD2. J gave up 6 bases and V 4 bases, and 6 bases lay outside the gene matches. Germline CDR1 is DFQATT and CDR2 is SNEGSKA (reference sequence). CDR3 length equals 13 residues. CDR3 sequence reads: CSAKAGERNEQFF. In DNA, the CDR3 is TGCAGTGCTAAGGCGGGAGAACGCAATGAGCAGTTCTTC.

V usage is TRBV24-1 and J usage is TRBJ1-6, with unresolved D. CDR1 is KGHDR and CDR2 is SFDVKD in the germline V gene. The length of the CDR3 is 14 residues. V dropped 3 bases and J dropped 5 bases, with 7 bases sitting between them. CDR3 sequence: CATSDPGDNSPLHF. CDR3 bases: TGTGCCACCAGTGATCCCGGAGATAATTCACCCCTCCACTTT.

The gene calls are TRBV4-3 and TRBJ1-2; D ambiguous. Between the trimmed V and J ends, which lost 4 bases and 4 bases, there was a span of 13 bases. CDR3 length: 14 residues. Germline assignment: CDR1 LGHNA and CDR2 YSLEER. CDR3 in amino acids: CASSLTRNFYGYTF. DNA of the CDR3: TGCGCCAGCAGCCTTACCCGGAATTTCTATGGCTACACCTTC.

The chain uses TRBV5-1 and TRBJ2-5, with a weak D call TRBD1 (6 bases). Germline V lookup: CDR1 SGHRS, CDR2 YFSETQ. V dropped 5 bases and J dropped 1 base, with 12 bases sitting between them. This CDR3 has 14 amino acids. CDR3 coding DNA: TGCGCCAGCAGACAACAGGGTGTCCAAGAGACCCAGTACTTC. Residues: CASRQQGVQETQYF.

This clonotype was picked up a small number of times. The V and J genes are TRBV7-6 and TRBJ1-3; D not certain. Trimming pared 1 base from V and 5 bases from J, leaving 6 bases between. The CDR3 is 13 amino acids. Germline V lookup: CDR1 SGHVS, CDR2 FNYEAQ. The CDR3 loop reads CASSLERRNTIYF. The CDR3, as DNA: TGTGCCAGCAGCTTAGAACGGAGAAACACCATATATTTT.

Concerning this clonotype itself: A far larger clone is one nucleotide away, so this likely arose from a read error. The gene calls are TRBV7-2 and TRBJ2-3; D gene unclear. The tail of the sequence fits TRBJ1-5 better, so the J call may be wrong. Germline assignment: CDR1 SGHTA and CDR2 FQGNSA. This CDR3 contains 15 residues. This CDR3 reads CASSLGLAGTDTQHF. As DNA, the CDR3 is TGTGCCAGCAGCTTAGGACTAGCGGGCACAGATACGCAGCATTTT.

This clonotype was detected only a few times. This chain links TRBV20-1 with TRBJ1-4; D may be TRBD1 (6 bases). V lost 5 bases and J lost 4, with 14 bases in between. The CDR3 spans 14 residues. Germline V CDR1 and CDR2: DFQATT, SNEGSKA (reference sequence). CDR3 DNA: TGCAGTGCTTCCACAGGGCAGGGTAATGAAAAACTGTTTTTT. Translated: CSASTGQGNEKLFF.

A few counts support this clonotype. This rearrangement joins TRBV5-1 to TRBJ2-7, with D possibly TRBD2 on 6 matching bases. Trimming took off 4 bases at V and 5 bases at J, with 13 bases between the two ends. This CDR3 is 13 amino acids long. Germline V gives CDR1 SGHRS, CDR2 YFSETQ. CDR3 region: CASSRGDVDEQYF. The CDR3 DNA follows: TGCGCCAGCAGCCGCGGGGATGTGGACGAGCAGTACTTC. Variable domain in full (rest from reference TRBV5-1 and TRBJ2-7): KAGVTQTPRYLIKTRGQQVTLSCSPISGHRSVSWYQQTPGQGLQFLFEYFSETQRNKGNFPGRFSGRQFSNSRSEMNVSTLELGDSALYLCASSRGDVDEQYFGPGTRLTVT.

J is TRBJ2-5 and V is TRBV7-2; 10 nucleotides agree with TRBD2. V shed 5 bases, J shed 5 bases, and the junction held 11 bases outside the gene matches. The CDR3 consists of 16 residues. CDR1 is SGHTA and CDR2 is FQGNSA in the germline V gene. Written as DNA, the CDR3 is TGTGCCAGCAGCCCATCAAGAGCGGGGGGGGCGGAGACCCAGTACTTC. Translated: CASSPSRAGGAETQYF.

The chain carries TRBV12-5 and TRBJ2-7; D may match TRBD1 or TRBD2 (5 bases each). Germline CDR1 reads LGHNT; CDR2 reads FRNRAP. The CDR3 is made up of 16 amino acids. With 3 bases removed from V and 0 bases from J, the gap between germline ends came to 15 bases. The DNA of the CDR3 is TGTGCTAGTGGTTTTTCTACCGGGACGATCTCCTACGAGCAGTACTTC. Its protein product is CASGFSTGTISYEQYF.

The chain employs TRBV20-1 and TRBJ1-5; maybe TRBD1 (5 bases). The CDR3 totals 14 residues. The germline V and J ends were trimmed by 6 bases and 4 bases, with 16 bases remaining between them. Germline loops: CDR1 DFQATT, CDR2 SNEGSKA (reference sequence). The DNA for the CDR3 is TGCAGTGCCCAGCGCCAAGGGGCAAATCAGCCCCAGCATTTT. Protein product: CSAQRQGANQPQHF.

This clonotype occurred a few times. V is TRBV12-3 or TRBV12-4 and J is TRBJ1-1, with 8 bases aligning to TRBD1. The J segment lost 6 bases and the V segment lost 7 bases, leaving 7 bases of the junction unmatched. This CDR3 spans 13 amino acids. The CDR3 DNA sequence: TGTGCCAGCACCCTTGACAGGGGAGCTGAAGCTTTCTTT. It encodes CASTLDRGAEAFF.